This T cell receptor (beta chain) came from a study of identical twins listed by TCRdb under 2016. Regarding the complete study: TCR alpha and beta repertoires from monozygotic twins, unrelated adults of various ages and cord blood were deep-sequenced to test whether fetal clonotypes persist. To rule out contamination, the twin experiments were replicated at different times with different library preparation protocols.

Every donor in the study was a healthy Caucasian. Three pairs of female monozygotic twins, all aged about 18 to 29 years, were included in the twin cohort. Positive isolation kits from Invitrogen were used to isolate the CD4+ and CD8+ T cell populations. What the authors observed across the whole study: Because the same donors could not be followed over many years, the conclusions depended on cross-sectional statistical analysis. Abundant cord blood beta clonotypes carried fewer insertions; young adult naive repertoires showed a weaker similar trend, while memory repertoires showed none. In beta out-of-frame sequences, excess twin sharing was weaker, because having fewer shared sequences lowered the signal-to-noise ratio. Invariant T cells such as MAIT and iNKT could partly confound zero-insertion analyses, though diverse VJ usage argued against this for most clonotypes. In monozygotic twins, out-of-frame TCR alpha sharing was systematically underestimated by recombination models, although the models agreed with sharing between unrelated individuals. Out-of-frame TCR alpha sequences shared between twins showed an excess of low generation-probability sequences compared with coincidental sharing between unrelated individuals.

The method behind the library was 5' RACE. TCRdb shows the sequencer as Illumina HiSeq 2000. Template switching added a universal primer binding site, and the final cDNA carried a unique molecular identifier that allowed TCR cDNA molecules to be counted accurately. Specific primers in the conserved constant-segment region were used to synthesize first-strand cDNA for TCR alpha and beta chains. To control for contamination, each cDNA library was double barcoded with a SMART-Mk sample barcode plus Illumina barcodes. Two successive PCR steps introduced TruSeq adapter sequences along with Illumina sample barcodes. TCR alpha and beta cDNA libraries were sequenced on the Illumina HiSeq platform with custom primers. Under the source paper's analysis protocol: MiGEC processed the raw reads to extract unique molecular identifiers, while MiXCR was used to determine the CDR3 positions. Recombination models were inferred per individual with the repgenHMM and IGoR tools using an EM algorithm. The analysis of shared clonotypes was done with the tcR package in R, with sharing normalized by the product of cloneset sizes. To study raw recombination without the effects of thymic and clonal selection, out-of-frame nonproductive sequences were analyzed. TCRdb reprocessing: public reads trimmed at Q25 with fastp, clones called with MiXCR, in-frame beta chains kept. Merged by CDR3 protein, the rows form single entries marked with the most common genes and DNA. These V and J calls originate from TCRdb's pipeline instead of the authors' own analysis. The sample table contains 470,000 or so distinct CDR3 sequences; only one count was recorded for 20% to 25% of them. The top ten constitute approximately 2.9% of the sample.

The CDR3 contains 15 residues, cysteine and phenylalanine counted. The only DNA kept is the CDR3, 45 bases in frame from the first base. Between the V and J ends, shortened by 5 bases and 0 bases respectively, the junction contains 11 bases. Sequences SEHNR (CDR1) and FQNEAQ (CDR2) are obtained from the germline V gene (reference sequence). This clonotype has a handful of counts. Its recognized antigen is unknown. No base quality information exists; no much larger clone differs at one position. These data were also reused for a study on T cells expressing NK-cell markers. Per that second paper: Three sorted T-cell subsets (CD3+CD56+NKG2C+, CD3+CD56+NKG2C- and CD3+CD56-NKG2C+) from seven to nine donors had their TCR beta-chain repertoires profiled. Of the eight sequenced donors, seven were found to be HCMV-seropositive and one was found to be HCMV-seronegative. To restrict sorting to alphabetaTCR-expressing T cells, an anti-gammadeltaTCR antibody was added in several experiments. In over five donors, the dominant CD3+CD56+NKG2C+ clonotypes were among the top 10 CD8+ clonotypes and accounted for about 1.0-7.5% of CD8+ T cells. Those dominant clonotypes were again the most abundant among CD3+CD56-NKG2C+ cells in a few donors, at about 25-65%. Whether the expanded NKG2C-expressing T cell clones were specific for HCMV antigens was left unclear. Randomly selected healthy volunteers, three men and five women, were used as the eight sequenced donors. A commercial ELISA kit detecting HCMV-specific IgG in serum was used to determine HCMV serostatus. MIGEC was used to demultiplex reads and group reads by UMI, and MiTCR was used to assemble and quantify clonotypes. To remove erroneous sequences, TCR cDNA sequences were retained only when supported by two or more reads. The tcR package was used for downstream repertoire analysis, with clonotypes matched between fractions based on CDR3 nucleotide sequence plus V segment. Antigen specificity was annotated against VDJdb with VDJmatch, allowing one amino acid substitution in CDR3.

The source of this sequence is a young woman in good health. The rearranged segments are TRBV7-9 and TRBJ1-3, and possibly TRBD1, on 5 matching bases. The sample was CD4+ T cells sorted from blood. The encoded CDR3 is CASSPDRHSGNTIYF. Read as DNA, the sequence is TGTGCCAGCAGCCCCGACAGACACTCTGGAAACACCATATATTTT.